One T cell receptor (beta chain) is described in this entry. This entry belongs to a study of response to subunit inactivated influenza vaccine. V was pared by 5 bases and J by 7 bases, with 12 bases between. CDR3 length equals 13 residues. Germline V gives CDR1 LNHNV, CDR2 YYDKDF (reference sequence). TCRdb re-called the RT-PCR reads through MiXCR, storing one row per CDR3 protein. There are about 580,000 distinct CDR3 sequences in the sample; 11% to 15% occur only once, and roughly 10% lies in the top ten. The material was PBMCs from blood, obtained 11 to 12 days after vaccination. The receptor's source is a man aged 50 to 59 who received an inactivated influenza vaccine. V gene TRBV15 combines with J gene TRBJ1-5; D remains ambiguous. In nucleotides, the CDR3 is TGTGCCACCAGCTCCTCAAGTCGGCAGCCCCAGCATTTT. Translation gives CATSSSSRQPQHF.